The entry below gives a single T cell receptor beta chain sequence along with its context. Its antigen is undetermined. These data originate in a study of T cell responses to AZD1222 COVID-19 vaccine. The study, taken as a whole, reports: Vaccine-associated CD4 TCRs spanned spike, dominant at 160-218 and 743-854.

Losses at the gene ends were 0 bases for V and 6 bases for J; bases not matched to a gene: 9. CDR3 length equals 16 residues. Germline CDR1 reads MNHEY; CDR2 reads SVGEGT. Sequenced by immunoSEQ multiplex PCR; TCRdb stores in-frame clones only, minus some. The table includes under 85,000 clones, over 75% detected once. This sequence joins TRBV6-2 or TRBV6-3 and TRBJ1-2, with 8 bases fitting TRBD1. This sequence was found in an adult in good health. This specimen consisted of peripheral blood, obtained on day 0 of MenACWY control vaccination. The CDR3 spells CASSYSAPGGVDGYTF. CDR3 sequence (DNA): TGTGCCAGCAGTTACTCGGCTCCAGGGGGCGTGGATGGCTACACCTTC.